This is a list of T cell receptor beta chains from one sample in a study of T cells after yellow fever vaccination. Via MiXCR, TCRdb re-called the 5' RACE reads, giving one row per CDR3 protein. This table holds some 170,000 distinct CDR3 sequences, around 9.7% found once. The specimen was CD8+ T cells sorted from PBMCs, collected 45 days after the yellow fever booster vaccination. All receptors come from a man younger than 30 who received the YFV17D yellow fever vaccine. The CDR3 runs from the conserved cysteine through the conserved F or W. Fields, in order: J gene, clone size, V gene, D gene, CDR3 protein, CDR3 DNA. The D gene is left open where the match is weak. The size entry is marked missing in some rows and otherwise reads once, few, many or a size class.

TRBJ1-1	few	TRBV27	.	CASTLAPNTEAFF	TGTGCCAGCACTCTGGCCCCGAACACTGAAGCTTTCTTT
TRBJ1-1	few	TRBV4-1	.	CASSRDGDMNTEAFF	TGCGCCAGCAGCCGAGACGGGGACATGAACACTGAAGCTTTCTTT
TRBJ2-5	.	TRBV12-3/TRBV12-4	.	CASSLGAGFGGETQYF	TGTGCCAGCAGTCTAGGGGCCGGGTTTGGAGGGGAGACCCAGTACTTC
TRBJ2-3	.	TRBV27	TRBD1	CASSYLGTGDQPQYF	TGTGCCAGCAGTTACCTTGGGACAGGGGATCAGCCCCAGTATTTT
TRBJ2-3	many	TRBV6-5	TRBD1	CASGTGTGVTDTQYF	TGTGCCAGCGGAACCGGGACAGGAGTTACAGATACGCAGTATTTT
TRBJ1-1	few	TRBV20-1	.	CSARAPEGNTEAFF	TGCAGTGCTAGAGCTCCCGAAGGGAACACTGAAGCTTTCTTT
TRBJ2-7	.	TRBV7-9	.	CASSPESYEQYF	TGTGCCAGCAGCCCGGAATCCTACGAGCAGTACTTC
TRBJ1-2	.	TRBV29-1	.	CSITTGVYGYTF	TGCAGCATCACGACGGGGGTCTATGGCTACACCTTC
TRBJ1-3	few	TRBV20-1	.	CSARVKGTGNTIYF	TGCAGTGCTAGGGTGAAAGGTACTGGAAACACCATATATTTT
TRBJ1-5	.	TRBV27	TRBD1	CASSPVPGQGQPQHF	TGTGCCAGCAGTCCCGTCCCGGGACAGGGCCAGCCCCAGCATTTT
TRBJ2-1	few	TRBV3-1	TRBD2	CASSQEAAGGGLSYNEQFF	TGTGCCAGCAGCCAAGAGGCGGCCGGCGGGGGGCTCTCCTACAATGAGCAGTTCTTC
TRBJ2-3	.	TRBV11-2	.	CASSLGSGPPRDTQYF	TGTGCCAGCAGCTTAGGATCAGGTCCCCCCCGGGATACGCAGTATTTT
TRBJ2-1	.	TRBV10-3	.	CATQTVSYNEQFF	TGTGCCACCCAGACAGTTTCCTACAATGAGCAGTTCTTC
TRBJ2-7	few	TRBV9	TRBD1	CASSVGTGIHEQYF	TGTGCCAGCAGCGTAGGGACAGGTATCCACGAGCAGTACTTC
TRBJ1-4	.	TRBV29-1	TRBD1	CSVQKSATGHNEKLFF	TGCAGCGTCCAAAAAAGTGCGACAGGGCATAATGAAAAACTGTTTTTT
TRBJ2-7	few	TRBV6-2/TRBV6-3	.	CASSYRGAGTYEQYF	TGTGCCAGCAGTTACCGGGGGGCAGGGACCTACGAGCAGTACTTC
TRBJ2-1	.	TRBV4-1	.	CASSQVSYDEQFF	TGCGCCAGCAGCCAAGTTTCCTACGATGAGCAGTTCTTC
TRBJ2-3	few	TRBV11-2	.	CASSLNSRSTDTQYF	TGTGCCAGCAGCTTAAACAGCAGAAGCACAGATACGCAGTATTTT
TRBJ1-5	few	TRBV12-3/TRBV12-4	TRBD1	CASGQGQNQPQHF	TGTGCCAGCGGACAGGGACAAAATCAGCCCCAGCATTTT
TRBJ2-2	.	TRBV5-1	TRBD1	CASRIKETGAGELIF	TGCGCCAGCAGAATAAAGGAAACAGGGGCCGGGGAGCTGATTTTT
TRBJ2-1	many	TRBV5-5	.	CASSFAQSHEQFF	TGTGCCAGCAGCTTCGCACAGTCCCATGAGCAGTTCTTC
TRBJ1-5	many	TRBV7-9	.	CASSLSSGSNQPQHF	TGTGCCAGCAGCTTATCGTCGGGGAGCAATCAGCCCCAGCATTTT
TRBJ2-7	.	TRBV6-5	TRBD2	CASSQTSGVSYEQYF	TGTGCCAGCAGTCAAACTAGCGGGGTCTCCTACGAGCAGTACTTC
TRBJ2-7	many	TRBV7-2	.	CASSPGLSYEQYF	TGTGCCAGCAGCCCCGGGCTTTCCTACGAGCAGTACTTC
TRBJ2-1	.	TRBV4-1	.	CASSQDPGAYNEQFF	TGCGCCAGCAGCCAAGATCCGGGAGCCTACAATGAGCAGTTCTTC
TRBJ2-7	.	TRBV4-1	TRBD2	CASSQGGPPYEQYF	TGCGCCAGCAGCCAGGGAGGGCCGCCCTACGAGCAGTACTTC
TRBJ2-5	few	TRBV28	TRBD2	CASRTFSGGARETQYF	TGTGCCAGCAGGACTTTTAGCGGGGGGGCCCGGGAGACCCAGTACTTC
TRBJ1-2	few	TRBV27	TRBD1	CASSLSGTGLYGYTF	TGTGCCAGCAGTTTATCCGGGACAGGGCTCTATGGCTACACCTTC
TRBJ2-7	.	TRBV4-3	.	CASSPSAGAEQYF	TGCGCCAGCAGCCCTAGCGCAGGGGCCGAGCAGTACTTC
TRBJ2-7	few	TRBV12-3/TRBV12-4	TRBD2	CASITGLARYF	TGTGCCAGCATTACGGGACTAGCAAGATACTTC
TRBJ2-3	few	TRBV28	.	CASRPTGPDTQYF	TGTGCCAGCAGACCCACAGGGCCAGATACGCAGTATTTT
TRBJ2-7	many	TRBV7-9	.	CASSPGGSYEQYF	TGTGCCAGCAGCCCCGGAGGCTCCTACGAGCAGTACTTC
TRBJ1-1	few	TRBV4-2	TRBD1	CASSQANRGLSLSFF	TGTGCCAGCAGCCAAGCGAACAGGGGCCTCAGTCTATCTTTCTTT
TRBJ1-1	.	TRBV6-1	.	CASSPGAREGTEAFF	TGTGCCAGCAGCCCAGGGGCCAGGGAGGGGACTGAAGCTTTCTTT
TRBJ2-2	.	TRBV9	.	CASSPEGGLTGELFF	TGTGCCAGCAGCCCCGAAGGGGGTCTCACCGGGGAGCTGTTTTTT
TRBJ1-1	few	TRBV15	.	CATSRSTGSNTEAFF	TGTGCCACCAGCAGATCGACGGGTTCGAACACTGAAGCTTTCTTT
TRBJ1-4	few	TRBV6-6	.	CASSLDREKLFF	TGTGCCAGCAGCCTCGACAGAGAAAAACTGTTTTTT
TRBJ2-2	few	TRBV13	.	CASSSEVRGAGELFF	TGTGCCAGCAGCTCCGAGGTCCGAGGGGCCGGGGAGCTGTTTTTT
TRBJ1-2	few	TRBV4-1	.	CASSVRGGPEYGYTF	TGCGCCAGCAGCGTTCGGGGGGGCCCTGAGTATGGCTACACCTTC